In its sample, the clone carrying this T cell receptor (beta chain) was seen a few times. No antigen is known for it. This table comes from immunoSEQ multiplex PCR, and its TCRdb copy is limited to in-frame clones, with some not included. Of approximately 150,000 clones in the sample, approximately 91% are singletons; the top ten hold 1.6%. The data derive from a study of T cell responses to AZD1222 COVID-19 vaccine. General observations from the study: Most donors were white British and more were female, and clonal diversity was possibly underestimated. Researchers took repertoire samples only after the peak T cell response had come.

The trim removed 0 bases at V and 1 base at J, leaving 5 bases unmatched. The CDR3 is 17 amino acids. Germline loops: CDR1 SGHVS, CDR2 FQNEAQ. This receptor was identified in an adult in good health. This rearrangement joins TRBV7-8 to TRBJ2-5; TRBD2 matches at 10 bases. This specimen consisted of peripheral blood, obtained on day 0 of AZD1222 vaccination. The CDR3 DNA follows: TGTGCCAGCAGCTTAGCGAGGTTAGCGGGGGGCCAAGAGACCCAGTACTTC. It codes for CASSLARLAGGQETQYF. Complete variable domain (other parts from reference TRBV7-8 and TRBJ2-5): GAGVSQSPRYKVAKRGQDVALRCDPISGHVSLFWYQQALGQGPEFLTYFQNEAQLDKSGLPSDRFFAERPEGSVSTLKIQRTQQEDSAVYLCASSLARLAGGQETQYFGPGTRLLVL.